This record concerns one T cell receptor beta chain sequence. This entry belongs to a study of blood T cell repertoires in COVID-19. Per the germline V gene, CDR1 is SNHLY and CDR2 is FYNNEI. The V and J ends lost 3 bases and 5 bases respectively, with 22 bases between them. The length of the CDR3 is 18 residues. Profiling relied on immunoSEQ multiplex PCR, and the TCRdb table lists in-frame clones only, not all of them. The sample yields 70,000 to 80,000 clones, roughly 89% seen once. Specimen: peripheral blood. This sequence originates from a woman aged 45-65 years with acute or convalescent COVID-19. The chain joins TRBV2 to TRBJ1-4; TRBD1 is a possible D gene (5 bases). DNA of the CDR3: TGTGCCAGCAGTGACCCGGGGAGGACCGGGACTGCGAATGAAAAACTGTTTTTT. This sequence encodes CASSDPGRTGTANEKLFF.